The rows below give T cell receptor beta chains drawn from one sample of a study of blood T cell repertoires in COVID-19. Libraries were prepared by immunoSEQ multiplex PCR; TCRdb keeps only in-frame clonotypes and omits some of them. Of some 200,000 clones in the sample, around 81% were seen once. The sample comprised peripheral blood. The receptor set was obtained from a woman aged 40 to 50 with COVID-19, enrolled during active disease. Each CDR3 is given with its conserved first and last residue. Fields, in order: clone size, J gene, V gene, D gene, CDR3 DNA, CDR3 protein. A D gene is named only where the DNA matches it firmly. Clone size is stated in some rows and not others, as once, few, many or a class when expanded.

NA TRBJ2-2 TRBV24-1 TRBD1 TGTGCCACCAGTGCCGGGACAGGGAACACCGGGGAGCTGTTTTTT CATSAGTGNTGELFF
NA TRBJ2-2 TRBV18 TRBD2 TGTGCCAGCTCACTACCCAGACTAGCGGGGGGACTCACCGGGGAGCTGTTTTTT CASSLPRLAGGLTGELFF
NA TRBJ2-5 TRBV29-1 NA TGCAGCGTTGATGTCGGAGAGACCCAGTACTTC CSVDVGETQYF
once TRBJ1-2 TRBV7-9 NA TGTGCCAGCACCATTAGATCCTTGGAAACAGCAAGAAGCTACACCTTC CASTIRSLETARSYTF
NA TRBJ1-2 TRBV2 TRBD1 TGTGCCAGCAGAAACAGGGGGCGGAACTATGGCTACACCTTC CASRNRGRNYGYTF
NA TRBJ2-2 TRBV12-5 NA TGTGCTAGTGGTGGGGTACAGGTTGGTAAATCCGGGGAGCTGTTTTTT CASGGVQVGKSGELFF
NA TRBJ2-7 TRBV6-5 NA TGTGCCATCCAAGATCGGGGAATGAGCTCCTACGAGCAGTACTTC CAIQDRGMSSYEQYF
NA TRBJ2-1 TRBV30 TRBD1 TGTGCCGAGGGACAGGGTTTTTACGAGCAGTTCTTC CAEGQGFYEQFF
NA TRBJ1-1 TRBV7-9 NA TGTGCCAGCAGCTTAGGACAGAACACTGAAGCTTTCTTT CASSLGQNTEAFF
NA TRBJ2-2 TRBV30 NA TGTGCCTGGAGAAGAGACCAGGCGAACACCGGGGAGCTGTTTTTT CAWRRDQANTGELFF
NA TRBJ2-1 TRBV14 TRBD2 TGTGCCAGCAGTCTGCTAGCGGGAGTTTACAATGAGCAGTTCTTC CASSLLAGVYNEQFF
NA TRBJ2-1 TRBV4-1 TRBD2 TGCGCCAGCAGCCAAGTAATGGGGACTAGCTCCTACAATGAGCAGTTCTTC CASSQVMGTSSYNEQFF
NA TRBJ2-1 TRBV5-6 TRBD2 TGTGCCAGCAGCGCGCCGGACGGGGGGAACAATGAGCAGTTCTTC CASSAPDGGNNEQFF
few TRBJ1-6 TRBV27 NA TGTGCCAGCAGTTTGTGGACAGAGATTAATTCACCCCTCCACTTT CASSLWTEINSPLHF
NA TRBJ2-1 TRBV4-2 NA TGTGCCAGCAGCCCAAGCCTTCGGGAGCAGTTCTTC CASSPSLREQFF
NA TRBJ2-5 TRBV5-1 NA TGCGCCAGCAGCCTAGGTCGGGAGACCCAGTACTTC CASSLGRETQYF
NA TRBJ2-7 TRBV28 TRBD1 TGTGCCAGCAGTGGACAGGGGCGGTACGAGCAGTACTTC CASSGQGRYEQYF
NA TRBJ1-4 TRBV4-2 NA TGTGCCAGCAGCCAAGATCTCGGGGGGAGAAATGAAAAACTGTTTTTT CASSQDLGGRNEKLFF
few TRBJ2-1 TRBV28 TRBD1 TGTGCCAGCAGTCCCCCCACGGGACAGGGGCGAAATGAGCAGTTCTTC CASSPPTGQGRNEQFF
NA TRBJ2-5 TRBV7-9 TRBD1 TGTGCCAGCAGAGAAGGGACAGGGAAGTCGGGCCAGTACTTC CASREGTGKSGQYF
NA TRBJ1-3 TRBV5-4 NA TGTGCCAGCAGCCAAGCCTCTGGAAACACCATATATTTT CASSQASGNTIYF
NA TRBJ1-6 TRBV7-9 TRBD1 TGTGCCAGCGCAGGGGGGCTCGGGAATAATTCACCCCTCCACTTT CASAGGLGNNSPLHF